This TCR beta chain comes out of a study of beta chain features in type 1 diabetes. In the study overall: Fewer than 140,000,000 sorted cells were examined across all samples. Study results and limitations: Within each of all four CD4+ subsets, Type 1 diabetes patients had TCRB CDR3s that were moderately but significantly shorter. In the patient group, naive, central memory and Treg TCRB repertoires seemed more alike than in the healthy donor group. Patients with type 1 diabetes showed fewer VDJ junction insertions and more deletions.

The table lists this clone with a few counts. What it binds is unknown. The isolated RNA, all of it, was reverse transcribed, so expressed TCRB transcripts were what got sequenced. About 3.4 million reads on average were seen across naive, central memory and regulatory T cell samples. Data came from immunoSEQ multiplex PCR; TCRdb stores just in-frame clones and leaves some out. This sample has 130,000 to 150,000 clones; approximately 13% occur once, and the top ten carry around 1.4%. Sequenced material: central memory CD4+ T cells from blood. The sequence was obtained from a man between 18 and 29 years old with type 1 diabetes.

Here the CDR3 DNA reads TGTGCCAGCAGCTGGACATCCTACCACAATGAGCAGTTCTTC. It encodes CASSWTSYHNEQFF. The chain carries TRBV7-9 and TRBJ2-1, with D tentatively TRBD1 (5 bases). Trimming removed 4 bases from V and 5 bases from J, with 12 bases in between. Germline CDR1 is SEHNR and CDR2 is FQNEAQ (reference sequence). The CDR3 is 14 amino acids.